One and the same sample provided the 15 T cell receptor delta chains below, sequenced in a study of gamma-delta chains in newborns, infants, children. TCRdb called clones from the reads again using CATT. The table has approximately 6,900 delta-chain clones, around 2% seen once. Sequenced input: blood. The source of these receptors is a child who was a newborn, infant or young child, either healthy, febrile or measles-vaccinated (not recorded which).

For this clone: The mismatch at residue 12 between this DNA's translation and the TCRdb protein of a much larger clone likely reflects a read error; the protein shown is translated from the DNA. The chain is built from TRAV29/DV5 and TRDJ1; 7 bases line up with TRDD3. CDR1 NSMFDY and CDR2 ISSIKDK come from the germline V gene. This CDR3 comprises 15 residues. Written as DNA, the CDR3 is TGTGCAGCAAGCGGTCCCCCACTGGGGACCGATGAACTCATCTTT. This translates into CAASGPPLGTDELIF.

Notes on this clone: TCRdb records a much larger clone's protein for this DNA, with a difference at residue 9 that likely arises from a read error; the protein given is the translation of the DNA. V is TRDV2 and J is TRDJ3, with 10 bases aligning to TRDD3. CDR1 and CDR2 (germline): GEAIGNYY, EKD. The V gene end was trimmed by 2 bases and the J gene end by 0 bases; junction bases not matched to a gene: 3. This CDR3 contains 18 residues. CDR3 nucleotide sequence: TGTGCCTGTGACATACTGGGGGATGCCTCCTGGGACACCCGACAGATGTTTTTC. Amino acids: CACDILGDASWDTRQMFF.

This clone is deemed medium-sized. Other DNA sequences in this specimen translate into the identical CDR3. The V call is TRDV2, the J call TRDJ3, with 13 bases that match TRDD3. Germline V gene sequence: CDR1 GEAIGNYY, CDR2 EKD. This CDR3 comprises 20 residues. J was trimmed by 0 bases and V by 0 bases; bases with no gene match: 4. The CDR3 sequence is CACDTVLGDTFSWDTRQMFF. The CDR3 DNA sequence: TGTGCCTGTGACACCGTACTGGGGGATACGTTCTCCTGGGACACCCGACAGATGTTTTTC.

By share of the sample, this clone is medium-sized. The sample holds other DNA sequences that translate to the same CDR3. This rearrangement joins TRDV3 to TRDJ1, with TRDD3 identical over 12 bases. The CDR3 spans 17 residues. CDR1 is TVYSNPD, CDR2 GDNSRS, per germline (reference sequence). The V segment lost 2 bases and the J segment 5 bases; nucleotides outside the gene matches: 15. The CDR3 sequence: CAFACGLTGGYSDKLIF. CDR3 coding DNA: TGTGCCTTTGCCTGCGGGTTGACTGGGGGATACTCTGATAAACTCATCTTT.

As concerns this clone: Since a much larger clone is just one base distant, this may be a read error. The identical CDR3 is also encoded by other nucleotide sequences in the sample. The CDR3 DNA follows: TGCGCTCTTGTCGACCAACTTCCGTACCCCCGGGGCACTCTCACCGATAAACTCATCTTT. Its protein is CALVDQLPYPRGTLTDKLIF. The chain employs TRDV1 and TRDJ1, with D perhaps TRDD2 (5 bases). CDR1 is TSWWSYY, CDR2 QGS, per germline. CDR3 length: 20 residues.

There are a few counts of this clone. This may arise from a read error, as a much more abundant clone is one base away. At the DNA level, this CDR3 is encoded by other sequences in the same sample as well. V is TRDV2 and J is TRDJ2; 7 nucleotides match TRDD3. The CDR3 length is 15 residues. The V gene's germline CDR1 is GEAIGNYY and CDR2 EKD. The CDR3 coding sequence is TGTGCCTGCGACAAACTGGGGATATTGACAGCACAACTCTTCTTT. It codes for CACDKLGILTAQLFF.

Sample share makes this clone medium-sized (0.01 to 0.1%). This sample also contains other DNA sequences that code for the same CDR3. The chain is built from TRDV2 and TRDJ3, with 8 bases matching TRDD3. The J segment lost 0 bases and the V segment lost 2 bases, leaving 2 bases of the junction unmatched. The CDR3 is 17 amino acids. CDR1 GEAIGNYY and CDR2 EKD come from the germline V gene. The CDR3 spells CACDNWGASWDTRQMFF. The CDR3 DNA is TGTGCCTGTGACAACTGGGGGGCCTCCTGGGACACCCGACAGATGTTTTTC.

This clone is medium-sized by share. Other DNA sequences in this sample translate to the same CDR3. V and J are TRDV2 and TRDJ3; D may be TRDD3 (6 bases). The CDR3 runs 15 residues. Germline V gives CDR1 GEAIGNYY, CDR2 EKD. V lost 0 bases and J 4 bases, leaving 6 bases between the germline ends. DNA for the CDR3: TGTGCCTGTGACACCGGGATATGGGACACCCGACAGATGTTTTTC. It encodes CACDTGIWDTRQMFF.

Notes on this clone: The TCRdb protein, from a much larger clone, departs from this DNA's translation at residue 3, likely by read error; the protein shown derives from the DNA. Different DNA sequences within this sample yield the same CDR3. The chain recombines TRDV2 with TRDJ2, with 9 bases that match TRDD3. From germline, CDR1 is GEAIGNYY and CDR2 EKD. This CDR3 comprises 16 residues. Here the CDR3 reads CARDTVGDTLTAQLFF. The CDR3 region has the DNA TGCGCCCGTGACACCGTGGGGGATACTTTGACAGCACAACTCTTCTTT.

This clone was counted only a few times. The protein that TCRdb holds for this DNA derives from a much larger clone and differs from the translated DNA at residue 3, which likely indicates a read error; the protein shown here is translated from the DNA. CDR3 protein: CAPGELGLTGGYSQLFF. For the CDR3, the DNA is TGTGCTCCTGGGGAACTGGGCCTCACTGGGGGATATTCACAACTCTTCTTT. The V call is TRDV1, the J call TRDJ2; 11 bases match TRDD3. CDR1 is TSWWSYY and CDR2 is QGS in the germline V gene. This CDR3 contains 17 residues.

Within the sample, this clone is medium-sized. A much larger clone differs by one base, so this may be a read error. This sample also contains other DNA sequences that code for the same CDR3. This sequence joins TRDV2 and TRDJ3; 12 nucleotides line up with TRDD3. The CDR3 length is 20 residues. Germline V gene sequence: CDR1 GEAIGNYY, CDR2 EKD. V was pared by 0 bases and J by 0 bases, with 5 bases of the junction left unmatched. The CDR3 DNA sequence: TGTGCCTGTGACACCGTACTGGGGGATACCCGCTCCTGGGACACCCGACAGATGTTTTTC. It codes for CACDTVLGDTRSWDTRQMFF.

With respect to this clone: The protein in TCRdb stems from a much larger clone and differs at residue 18 from this DNA's translation, likely a read error; here the protein is translated from the DNA. This rearrangement joins TRDV2 to TRDJ3; 13 bases fit TRDD3. Germline loops: CDR1 GEAIGNYY, CDR2 EKD. The CDR3 is 20 residues long. CDR3 residues: CACDSVLGDTSSWDTRQVFF. The CDR3 DNA follows: TGTGCCTGTGACTCGGTACTGGGGGATACGAGCTCCTGGGACACCCGACAGGTGTTTTTC.

This clone is judged medium-sized (0.01 to 0.1%). The genes are TRDV2 and TRDJ3; 8 nucleotides match TRDD3. J lost 2 bases, V lost 1 base, and 0 bases had no gene match. The CDR3 is 16 residues long. The germline gives CDR1 GEAIGNYY, CDR2 EKD. The CDR3 coding sequence is TGTGCCTGTGACACGGGATACGCCTGGGACACCCGACAGATGTTTTTC. Protein sequence: CACDTGYAWDTRQMFF.

As regards this clone: The protein TCRdb lists belongs to a much larger clone and differs from this DNA's translation at residue 8, which points to a read error; the protein shown is made from the DNA. The chain recombines TRDV2 with TRDJ2, with TRDD3 as a possible D gene (6 bases). Trimming removed 0 bases at V and 4 bases at J, with 11 bases between. Per the germline V gene, CDR1 is GEAIGNYY and CDR2 is EKD. The CDR3 sequence is 15 residues long. CDR3 sequence: CACDTVGGTTAQLFF. In DNA form, the CDR3 reads TGTGCCTGTGACACCGTGGGGGGTACGACAGCACAACTCTTCTTT.

Turning to this clone: Just one base apart from a much larger clone, this may be a read error. The J gene is TRDJ1, the V gene TRDV1, with 8 positions matching TRDD2. The germline gives CDR1 TSWWSYY, CDR2 QGS. With V trimmed by 4 bases and J by 3 bases, 25 bases remained unmatched. The CDR3 length is 21 residues. The CDR3 sequence: CALGGLSSYAYPGDGSDKLIF. The CDR3 coding sequence is TGTGCTCTTGGGGGTCTTTCTTCCTACGCGTATCCTGGGGATGGCTCCGATAAACTCATCTTT.